This T cell receptor beta chain is from a study of human thymus T cells. Produced via immunoSEQ multiplex PCR; TCRdb's table is partial and in-frame only. The sample yields tens of thousands of clones, over 85% seen once. Samples came from healthy Finnish infants during open corrective cardiac surgery. Sequencing was done on a sample of blood. This TCR was recovered from a boy less than two years old with a congenital heart defect but otherwise immunologically healthy.

CDR3 coding DNA: TGTGCCAGTAGTATAGTCGCAGGGAAGCGGAAACTGTTTTTT. Protein: CASSIVAGKRKLFF. The V call is TRBV19, the J call TRBJ1-4, with D possibly TRBD1 on 5 matching bases. V was cut by 1 base and J by 11 bases, with 14 bases left in between. The CDR3 has 14 amino acids. CDR1 is LNHDA, CDR2 SQIVND, per germline (reference sequence). The full variable domain, its missing parts supplied by reference TRBV19 and TRBJ1-4, is DGGITQSPKYLFRKEGQNVTLSCEQNLNHDAMYWYRQDPGQGLRLIYYSQIVNDFQKGDIAEGYSVSREKKESFPLTVTSAQKNPTAFYLCASSIVAGKRKLFFGSGTQLSVL.